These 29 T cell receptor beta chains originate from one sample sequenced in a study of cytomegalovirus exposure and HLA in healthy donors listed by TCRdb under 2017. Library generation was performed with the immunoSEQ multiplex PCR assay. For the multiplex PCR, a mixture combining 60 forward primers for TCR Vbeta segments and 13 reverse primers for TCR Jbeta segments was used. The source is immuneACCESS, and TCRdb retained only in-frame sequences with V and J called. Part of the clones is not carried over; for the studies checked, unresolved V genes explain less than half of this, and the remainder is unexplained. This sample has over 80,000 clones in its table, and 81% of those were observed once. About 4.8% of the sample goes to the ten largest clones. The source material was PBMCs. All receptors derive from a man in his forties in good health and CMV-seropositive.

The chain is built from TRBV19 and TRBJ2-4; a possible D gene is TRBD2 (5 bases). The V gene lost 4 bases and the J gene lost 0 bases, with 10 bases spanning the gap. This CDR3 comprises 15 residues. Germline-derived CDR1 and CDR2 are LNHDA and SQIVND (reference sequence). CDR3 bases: TGTGCCAGTAGTAAGCGGAGCATAGCCAAAAACATTCAGTACTTC. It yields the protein CASSKRSIAKNIQYF.

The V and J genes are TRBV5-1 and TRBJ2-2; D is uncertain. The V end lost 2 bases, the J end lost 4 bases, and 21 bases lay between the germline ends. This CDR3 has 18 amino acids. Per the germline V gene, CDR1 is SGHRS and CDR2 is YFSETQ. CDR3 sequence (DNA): TGCGCCAGCAGCTTATCCGCTCAAAGGAGCCCCTCCACCGGGGAGCTGTTTTTT. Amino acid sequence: CASSLSAQRSPSTGELFF. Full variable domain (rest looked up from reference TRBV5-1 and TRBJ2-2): KAGVTQTPRYLIKTRGQQVTLSCSPISGHRSVSWYQQTPGQGLQFLFEYFSETQRNKGNFPGRFSGRQFSNSRSEMNVSTLELGDSALYLCASSLSAQRSPSTGELFFGEGSRLTVL.

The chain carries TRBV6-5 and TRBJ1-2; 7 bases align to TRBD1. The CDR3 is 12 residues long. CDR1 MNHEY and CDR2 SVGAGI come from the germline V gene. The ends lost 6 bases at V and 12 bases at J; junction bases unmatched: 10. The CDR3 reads CASRKGGEGNTF. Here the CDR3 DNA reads TGTGCCAGCAGAAAAGGGGGCGAGGGCAACACCTTC.

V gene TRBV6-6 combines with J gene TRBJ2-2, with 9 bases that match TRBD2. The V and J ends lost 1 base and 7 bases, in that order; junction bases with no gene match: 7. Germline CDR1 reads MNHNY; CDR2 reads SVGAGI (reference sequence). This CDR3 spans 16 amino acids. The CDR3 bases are TGTGCCAGCAGTTACTACCGGACTAGCGTTGGCGGGGAGCTGTTTTTT. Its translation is CASSYYRTSVGGELFF.

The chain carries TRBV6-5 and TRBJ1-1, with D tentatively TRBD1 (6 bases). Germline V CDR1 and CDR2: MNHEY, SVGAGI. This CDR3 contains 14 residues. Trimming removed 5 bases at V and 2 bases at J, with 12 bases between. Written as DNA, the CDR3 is TGTGCCAGCAGTGAGTGGACAGCTAACACTGAAGCTTTCTTT. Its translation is CASSEWTANTEAFF.

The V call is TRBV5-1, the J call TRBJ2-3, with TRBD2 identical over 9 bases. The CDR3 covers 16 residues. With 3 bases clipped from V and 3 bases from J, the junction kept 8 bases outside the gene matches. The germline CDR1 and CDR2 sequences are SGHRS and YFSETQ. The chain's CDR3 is CASSSPGSGGTDTQYF. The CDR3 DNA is TGCGCCAGCAGCTCCCCGGGAAGCGGGGGGACAGATACGCAGTATTTT.

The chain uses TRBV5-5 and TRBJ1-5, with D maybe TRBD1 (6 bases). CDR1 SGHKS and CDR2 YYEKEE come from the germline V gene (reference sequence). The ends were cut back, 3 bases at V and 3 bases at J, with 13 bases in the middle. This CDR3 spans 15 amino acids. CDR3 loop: CASSWGGGTNQPQHF. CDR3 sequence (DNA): TGTGCCAGCAGCTGGGGAGGGGGTACCAATCAGCCCCAGCATTTT.

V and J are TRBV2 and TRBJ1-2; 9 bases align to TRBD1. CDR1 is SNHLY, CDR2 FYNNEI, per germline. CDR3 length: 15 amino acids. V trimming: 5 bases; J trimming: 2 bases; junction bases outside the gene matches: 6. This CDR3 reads CASSLRQGENYGYTF. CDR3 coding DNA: TGTGCCAGCAGTCTAAGACAGGGGGAGAACTATGGCTACACCTTC.

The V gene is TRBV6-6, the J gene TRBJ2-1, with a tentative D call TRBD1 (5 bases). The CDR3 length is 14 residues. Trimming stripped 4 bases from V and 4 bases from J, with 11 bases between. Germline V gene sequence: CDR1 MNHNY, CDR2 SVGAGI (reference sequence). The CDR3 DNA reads TGTGCCAGCAGTTCGGACATCGCTTACAATGAGCAGTTCTTC. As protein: CASSSDIAYNEQFF.

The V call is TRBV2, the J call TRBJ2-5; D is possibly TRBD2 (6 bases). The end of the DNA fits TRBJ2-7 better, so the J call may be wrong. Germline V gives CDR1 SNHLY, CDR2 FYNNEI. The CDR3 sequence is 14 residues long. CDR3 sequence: CASRPGTYLYEQYF. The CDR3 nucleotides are TGTGCCAGCAGGCCCGGGACTTACCTCTACGAGCAGTACTTC.

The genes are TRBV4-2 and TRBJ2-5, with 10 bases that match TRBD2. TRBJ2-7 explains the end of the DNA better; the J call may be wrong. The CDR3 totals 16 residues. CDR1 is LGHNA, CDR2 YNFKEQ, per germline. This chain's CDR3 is CASSHLSSGSWYEQYF. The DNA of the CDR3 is TGTGCCAGCAGCCATCTTTCTAGCGGGAGTTGGTACGAGCAGTACTTC.

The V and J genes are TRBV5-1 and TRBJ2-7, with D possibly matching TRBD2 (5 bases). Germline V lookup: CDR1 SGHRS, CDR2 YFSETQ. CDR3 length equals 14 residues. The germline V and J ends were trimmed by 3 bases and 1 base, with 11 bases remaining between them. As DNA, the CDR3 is TGCGCCAGCAGCTCCCGGACTGATTCCTACGAGCAGTACTTC. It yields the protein CASSSRTDSYEQYF.

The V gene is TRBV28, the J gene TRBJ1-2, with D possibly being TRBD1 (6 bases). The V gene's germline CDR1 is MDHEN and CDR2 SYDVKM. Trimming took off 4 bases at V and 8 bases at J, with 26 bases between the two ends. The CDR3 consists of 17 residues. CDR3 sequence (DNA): TGTGCCAGCAGTTCCGTACTCCCCTCGAGGACAGCGCCCGGCTACACCTTC. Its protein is CASSSVLPSRTAPGYTF.

This CDR3 is CASSIEGTGFEQYF. In nucleotides, the CDR3 is TGTGCCAGTAGTATAGAAGGGACAGGGTTCGAGCAGTACTTC. The V and J genes are TRBV19 and TRBJ2-7; 9 bases match TRBD1. With V trimmed by 0 bases and J by 6 bases, 3 bases remained unmatched. CDR3 length: 14 residues. The germline V gene has CDR1 LNHDA and CDR2 SQIVND (reference sequence).

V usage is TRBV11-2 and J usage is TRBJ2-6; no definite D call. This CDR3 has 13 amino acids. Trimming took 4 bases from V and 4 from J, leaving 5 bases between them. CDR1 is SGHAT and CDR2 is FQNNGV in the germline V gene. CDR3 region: CASSSFGANVLTF. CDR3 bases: TGTGCCAGCAGCTCATTCGGGGCCAACGTCCTGACTTTC.

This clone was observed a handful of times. The CDR3 bases are TGTGCCATCAGGGACAGTAACCAAGAGACCCAGTACTTC. Protein product: CAIRDSNQETQYF. The chain has TRBV10-3 and TRBJ2-5, with D possibly being TRBD1 (6 bases). The CDR3 has 13 amino acids. CDR1 is ENHRY, CDR2 SYGVKD, per germline. Trimming shortened V by 6 bases and J by 0 bases, and 8 bases separated the two germline ends.

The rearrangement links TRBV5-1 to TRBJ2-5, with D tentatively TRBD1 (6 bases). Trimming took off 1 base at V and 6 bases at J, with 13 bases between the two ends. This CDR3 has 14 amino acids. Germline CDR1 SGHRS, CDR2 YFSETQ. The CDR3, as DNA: TGCGCCAGCAGCTTGTACCTGACAGGCCAGACCCAGTACTTC. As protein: CASSLYLTGQTQYF.

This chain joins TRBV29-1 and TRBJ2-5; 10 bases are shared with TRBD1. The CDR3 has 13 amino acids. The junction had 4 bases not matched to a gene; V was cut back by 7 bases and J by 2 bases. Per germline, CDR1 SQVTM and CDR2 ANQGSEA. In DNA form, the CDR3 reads TGCAGCGCGACAGGGGGCTATCAAGAGACCCAGTACTTC. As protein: CSATGGYQETQYF.

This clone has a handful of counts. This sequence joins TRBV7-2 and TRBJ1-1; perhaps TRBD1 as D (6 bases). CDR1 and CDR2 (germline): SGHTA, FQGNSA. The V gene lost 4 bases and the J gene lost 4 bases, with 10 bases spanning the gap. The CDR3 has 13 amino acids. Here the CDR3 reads CASSYQGITEAFF. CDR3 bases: TGTGCCAGCAGCTATCAGGGGATCACTGAAGCTTTCTTT.

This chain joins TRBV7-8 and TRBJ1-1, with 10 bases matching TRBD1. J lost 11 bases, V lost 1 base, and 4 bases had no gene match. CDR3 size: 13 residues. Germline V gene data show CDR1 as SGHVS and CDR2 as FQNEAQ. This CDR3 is CASSLGDRGPAFF. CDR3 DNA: TGTGCCAGCAGCTTAGGCGACAGGGGGCCGGCTTTCTTT.

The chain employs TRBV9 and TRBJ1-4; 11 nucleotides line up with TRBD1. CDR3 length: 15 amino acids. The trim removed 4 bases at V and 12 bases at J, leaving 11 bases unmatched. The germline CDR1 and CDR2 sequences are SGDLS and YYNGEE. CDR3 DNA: TGTGCCAGCAGCCAACCCGGGACAGGGGGGCATCAACTGTTTTTT. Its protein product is CASSQPGTGGHQLFF.

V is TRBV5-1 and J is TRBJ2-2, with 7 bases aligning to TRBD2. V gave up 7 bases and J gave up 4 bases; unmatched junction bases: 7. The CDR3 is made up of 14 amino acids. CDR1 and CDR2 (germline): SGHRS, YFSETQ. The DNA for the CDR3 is TGCGCCAGCTCCGGACTAGGTCGCACCGGGGAGCTGTTTTTT. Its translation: CASSGLGRTGELFF.

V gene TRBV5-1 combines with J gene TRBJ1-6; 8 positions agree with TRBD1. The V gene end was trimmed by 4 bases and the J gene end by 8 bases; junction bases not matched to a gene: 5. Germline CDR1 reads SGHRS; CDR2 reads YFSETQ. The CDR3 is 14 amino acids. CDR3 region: CASSAGGTDSPLHF. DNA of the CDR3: TGCGCCAGCAGCGCAGGGGGCACGGATTCACCCCTCCACTTT. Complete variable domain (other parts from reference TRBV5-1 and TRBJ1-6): KAGVTQTPRYLIKTRGQQVTLSCSPISGHRSVSWYQQTPGQGLQFLFEYFSETQRNKGNFPGRFSGRQFSNSRSEMNVSTLELGDSALYLCASSAGGTDSPLHFGNGTRLTVT.

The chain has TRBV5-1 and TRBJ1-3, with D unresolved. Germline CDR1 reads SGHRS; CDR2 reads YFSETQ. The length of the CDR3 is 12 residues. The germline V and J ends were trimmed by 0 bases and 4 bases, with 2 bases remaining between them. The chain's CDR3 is CASSLAGNTIYF. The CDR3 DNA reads TGCGCCAGCAGCTTGGCGGGAAACACCATATATTTT.

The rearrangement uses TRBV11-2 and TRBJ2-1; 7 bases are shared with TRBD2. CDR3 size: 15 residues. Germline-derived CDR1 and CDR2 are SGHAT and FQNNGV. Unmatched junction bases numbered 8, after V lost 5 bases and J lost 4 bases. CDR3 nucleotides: TGTGCCAGCAGCCCGAGGCGGGGGTCGTACAATGAGCAGTTCTTC. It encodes CASSPRRGSYNEQFF.

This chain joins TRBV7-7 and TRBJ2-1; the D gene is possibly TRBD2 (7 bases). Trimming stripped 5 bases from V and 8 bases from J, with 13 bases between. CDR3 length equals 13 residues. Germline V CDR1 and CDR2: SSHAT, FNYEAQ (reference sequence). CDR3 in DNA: TGTGCCAGCAGCACCGAGGGGGGGTATGAGCAGTTCTTC. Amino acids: CASSTEGGYEQFF.

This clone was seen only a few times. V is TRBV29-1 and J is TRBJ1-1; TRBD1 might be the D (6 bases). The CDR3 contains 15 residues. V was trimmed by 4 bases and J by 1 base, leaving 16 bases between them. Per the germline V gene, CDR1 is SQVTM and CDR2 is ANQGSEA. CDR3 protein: CSVVLLGATNTEAFF. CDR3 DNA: TGCAGCGTTGTTCTCCTGGGGGCAACGAACACTGAAGCTTTCTTT. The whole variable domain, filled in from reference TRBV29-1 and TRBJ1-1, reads SAVISQKPSRDICQRGTSLTIQCQVDSQVTMMFWYRQQPGQSLTLIATANQGSEATYESGFVIDKFPISRPNLTFSTLTVSNMSPEDSSIYLCSVVLLGATNTEAFFGQGTRLTVV.

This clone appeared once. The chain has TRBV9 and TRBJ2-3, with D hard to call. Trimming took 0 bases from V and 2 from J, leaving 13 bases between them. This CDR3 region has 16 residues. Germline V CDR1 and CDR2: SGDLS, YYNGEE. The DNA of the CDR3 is TGTGCCAGCAGCGTAGCTGGTCAGCGACCCACAGATACGCAGTATTTT. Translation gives CASSVAGQRPTDTQYF.

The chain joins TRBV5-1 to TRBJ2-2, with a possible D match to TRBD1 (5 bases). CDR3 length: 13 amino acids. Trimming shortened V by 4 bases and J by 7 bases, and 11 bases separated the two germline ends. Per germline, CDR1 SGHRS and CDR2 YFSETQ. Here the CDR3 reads CASSPQGIGELFF. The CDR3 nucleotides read TGCGCCAGCAGCCCCCAGGGTATCGGGGAGCTGTTTTTT.